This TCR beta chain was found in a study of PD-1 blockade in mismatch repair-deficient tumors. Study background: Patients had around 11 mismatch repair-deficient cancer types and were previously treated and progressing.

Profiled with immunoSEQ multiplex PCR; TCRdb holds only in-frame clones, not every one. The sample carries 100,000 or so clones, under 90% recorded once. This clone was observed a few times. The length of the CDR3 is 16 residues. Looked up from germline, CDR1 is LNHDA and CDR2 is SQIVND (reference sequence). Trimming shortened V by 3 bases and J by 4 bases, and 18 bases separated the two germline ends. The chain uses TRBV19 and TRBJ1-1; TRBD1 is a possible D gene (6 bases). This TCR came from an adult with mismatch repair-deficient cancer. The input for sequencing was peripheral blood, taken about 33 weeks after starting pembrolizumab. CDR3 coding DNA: TGTGCCAGTAGTATCAATGCAGGGGATCTATCCACTGAAGCTTTCTTT. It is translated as CASSINAGDLSTEAFF.